The 27 T cell receptor beta chains below come from one sample, sequenced in a study of T cells in localized non-small cell lung cancer. TCRdb keeps only in-frame clones here, not all; method: immunoSEQ multiplex PCR. Found here are 60,000 to 65,000 clones, 75% to 90% of them singletons; the top ten hold 1.5% to 2%. This material consisted of peripheral blood, taken before any cancer treatment. The receptors come from a woman between 35 and 75 years old with stage I lung adenocarcinoma.

J is TRBJ2-3 and V is TRBV2, with TRBD2 identical over 8 bases. Germline assignment: CDR1 SNHLY and CDR2 FYNNEI. V lost 4 bases and J lost 4; bases outside the gene matches: 4. The CDR3 sequence is 14 residues long. The CDR3 nucleotides read TGTGCCAGCAGTGCTTTCGGGGGGGCAGATACGCAGTATTTT. Translating gives CASSAFGGADTQYF.

V and J are TRBV28 and TRBJ1-1; TRBD1 matches at 8 bases. Germline V gene sequence: CDR1 MDHEN, CDR2 SYDVKM. CDR3 length equals 12 residues. Trimming cost V 8 bases and J 6 bases; bases outside gene matches: 5. Here the CDR3 DNA reads TGTGCCAGCCGAACAGGGGGACCTGAAGCTTTCTTT. Amino acid sequence: CASRTGGPEAFF.

The chain is built from TRBV19 and TRBJ1-5; a weak D match, TRBD1 (6 bases). V was pared by 1 base and J by 2 bases, with 6 bases between. The CDR3 contains 14 residues. CDR1 and CDR2 from the germline V gene are LNHDA and SQIVND (reference sequence). The CDR3 spells CASSIAGGNQPQHF. CDR3 sequence (DNA): TGTGCCAGTAGTATAGCAGGGGGCAATCAGCCCCAGCATTTT.

The J gene is TRBJ2-7, the V gene TRBV6-1; D remains ambiguous. V lost 4 bases, J lost 3 bases, and 16 bases lay in between. CDR1 and CDR2 (germline): MNHNS, SASEGT. The CDR3 spans 15 residues. The CDR3 loop is CASSGGALGLYEQYF. CDR3 sequence (DNA): TGTGCCAGCAGTGGAGGAGCCCTTGGCCTCTACGAGCAGTACTTC.

The chain couples TRBV2 to TRBJ2-5; 8 nucleotides match TRBD1. The CDR3 contains 15 residues. CDR1 is SNHLY, CDR2 FYNNEI, per germline. V lost 7 bases to trimming and J lost 5 bases; unmatched junction nucleotides: 12. CDR3 in amino acids: CASNPHSGQVETQYF. The CDR3 coding sequence is TGTGCCAGCAACCCTCATTCGGGACAGGTCGAGACCCAGTACTTC. Complete variable domain (other parts from reference TRBV2 and TRBJ2-5): EPEVTQTPSHQVTQMGQEVILRCVPISNHLYFYWYRQILGQKVEFLVSFYNNEISEKSEIFDDQFSVERPDGSNFTLKIRSTKLEDSAMYFCASNPHSGQVETQYFGPGTRLLVL.

The chain combines TRBV11-2 with TRBJ1-3; the D is unclear. Trimming took 0 bases from V and 0 from J, leaving 6 bases between them. Germline V gene data show CDR1 as SGHAT and CDR2 as FQNNGV. The CDR3 extends over 15 amino acids. CDR3 loop: CASSLDIPSGNTIYF. CDR3 bases: TGTGCCAGCAGCTTAGACATTCCCTCTGGAAACACCATATATTTT.

V is TRBV28 and J is TRBJ2-7; 8 positions agree with TRBD1. CDR1 and CDR2 (germline): MDHEN, SYDVKM. This CDR3 has 18 amino acids. V gave up 6 bases and J gave up 3 bases; unmatched junction bases: 19. CDR3 sequence (DNA): TGTGCCAGCAGCCGAGGGAAGGGGACAGGTCGAGAAGGCTACGAGCAGTACTTC. The encoded protein is CASSRGKGTGREGYEQYF.

The CDR3 is CASSEEGNQPQHF. CDR3 in DNA: TGTGCCAGCAGTGAAGAGGGCAATCAGCCCCAGCATTTT. The rearrangement joins TRBV6-4 to TRBJ1-5; D gene unclear. This CDR3 is built from 13 residues. The V end was cut by 3 bases, the J end by 2 bases, with 5 bases between. CDR1 is MRHNA, CDR2 SNTAGT, per germline.

V usage is TRBV7-8 and J usage is TRBJ1-1; TRBD1 is a possible D gene (6 bases). The germline gives CDR1 SGHVS, CDR2 FQNEAQ. V was pared by 4 bases and J by 2 bases, with 17 bases between. The CDR3 runs to 16 residues. CDR3 in amino acids: CASSSLDRSGNTEAFF. CDR3 coding DNA: TGTGCCAGCAGCTCTCTCGACAGGTCGGGTAACACTGAAGCTTTCTTT.

CDR3 in amino acids: CASRKEGIGQPQHF. The DNA of the CDR3 is TGTGCCAGCAGAAAGGAGGGGATCGGTCAGCCCCAGCATTTT. The gene calls are TRBV25-1 and TRBJ1-5; the D gene is possibly TRBD1 (5 bases). Germline V lookup: CDR1 MGHDK, CDR2 SYGVNS. V shed 6 bases and J shed 6 bases, with 15 bases lying between them. The CDR3 totals 14 residues.

A few counts support this clone. The chain combines TRBV5-1 with TRBJ1-1, with D perhaps matching TRBD1 (5 bases). This CDR3 has 19 amino acids. The ends were cut back, 0 bases at V and 4 bases at J, with 25 bases in the middle. Germline V lookup: CDR1 SGHRS, CDR2 YFSETQ. The CDR3 loop is CASSLEVVFGHSMRTEAFF. The CDR3, as DNA: TGCGCCAGCAGCTTGGAGGTAGTTTTCGGACACTCTATGCGCACTGAAGCTTTCTTT. The full variable domain, in which reference TRBV5-1 and TRBJ1-1 provide the parts outside the CDR3, is KAGVTQTPRYLIKTRGQQVTLSCSPISGHRSVSWYQQTPGQGLQFLFEYFSETQRNKGNFPGRFSGRQFSNSRSEMNVSTLELGDSALYLCASSLEVVFGHSMRTEAFFGQGTRLTVV.

The chain employs TRBV6-5 and TRBJ2-3; either TRBD1 or TRBD2 may supply D (7 bases each). Germline CDR1 MNHEY, CDR2 SVGAGI. CDR3 length: 14 amino acids. V lost 8 bases and J lost 6, with 18 bases in between. The CDR3 spells CASSTQGGMDTQYF. The DNA of the CDR3 is TGTGCCAGCTCCACCCAGGGGGGGATGGATACGCAGTATTTT.

The chain has TRBV27 and TRBJ2-3; no clear D gene. The V end was cut by 4 bases, the J end by 5 bases, with 22 bases between. CDR3 length: 17 residues. CDR1 and CDR2 from the germline V gene are MNHEY and SMNVEV (reference sequence). The chain's CDR3 is CASSSIPRKAQKDTQYF. CDR3 DNA: TGTGCCAGCAGTTCCATCCCACGGAAGGCGCAGAAAGATACGCAGTATTTT.

The chain joins TRBV10-2 to TRBJ1-1; D remains unclear. The V gene's germline CDR1 is WSHSY and CDR2 SAAADI. V was clipped by 4 bases and J by 1 base, with 7 bases between them. The CDR3 has 13 residues. CDR3 in amino acids: CASSAQANTEAFF. Here the CDR3 DNA reads TGCGCCAGCAGTGCCCAGGCGAACACTGAAGCTTTCTTT.

This chain links TRBV19 with TRBJ1-3, with D unresolved. The CDR3 sequence is 14 residues long. Trimming took off 4 bases at V and 0 bases at J, with 7 bases between the two ends. Germline-derived CDR1 and CDR2 are LNHDA and SQIVND (reference sequence). The CDR3 nucleotides are TGTGCCAGTAGTACCTCGAGCTCTGGAAACACCATATATTTT. The encoded protein is CASSTSSSGNTIYF. Together with reference TRBV19 and TRBJ1-3, the CDR3 gives the full variable domain: DGGITQSPKYLFRKEGQNVTLSCEQNLNHDAMYWYRQDPGQGLRLIYYSQIVNDFQKGDIAEGYSVSREKKESFPLTVTSAQKNPTAFYLCASSTSSSGNTIYFGEGSWLTVV.

This chain links TRBV9 with TRBJ1-2; the D gene is possibly TRBD1 (6 bases). Germline CDR1 SGDLS, CDR2 YYNGEE. The CDR3 length is 17 residues. V lost 0 bases and J 0 bases, leaving 15 bases between the germline ends. The CDR3 region is CASSVATVAGANYGYTF. The CDR3 bases are TGTGCCAGCAGCGTAGCTACCGTGGCAGGGGCTAACTATGGCTACACCTTC.

This clone has a single count. This chain connects TRBV18 to TRBJ2-3; a weak D match, TRBD1 (6 bases). Germline V CDR1 and CDR2: KGHSH, LQKENI. Trimming shortened V by 3 bases and J by 4 bases, and 17 bases separated the two germline ends. The CDR3 sequence is 16 residues long. This CDR3 is CASSPSTGMIADTQYF. The CDR3 DNA sequence: TGTGCCAGCTCACCTAGTACAGGGATGATCGCAGATACGCAGTATTTT.

The chain employs TRBV7-2 and TRBJ1-4, with a possible D match to TRBD1 (5 bases). Germline CDR1 is SGHTA and CDR2 is FQGNSA. Trimming removed 2 bases from V and 0 bases from J, with 16 bases in between. The CDR3 totals 18 residues. The CDR3 region is CASSLLRGTEATNEKLFF. CDR3 DNA sequence: TGTGCCAGCAGCTTATTGCGCGGGACGGAAGCAACTAATGAAAAACTGTTTTTT.

This chain joins TRBV6-4 and TRBJ1-2, with TRBD1 matching over 11 bases. The CDR3 contains 16 residues. V trimming: 0 bases; J trimming: 8 bases; junction bases outside the gene matches: 8. Per the germline V gene, CDR1 is MRHNA and CDR2 is SNTAGT. The CDR3 nucleotides read TGTGCCAGCAGTGACTCAGGAGGACAGGGGGCGCGGGGCTACACCTTC. Translated, it gives CASSDSGGQGARGYTF.

This chain connects TRBV10-2 to TRBJ1-1, with 8 bases aligning to TRBD1. The length of the CDR3 is 14 residues. Losses at the gene ends were 6 bases for V and 5 bases for J; bases not matched to a gene: 8. The germline CDR1 and CDR2 sequences are WSHSY and SAAADI. CDR3 sequence (DNA): TGCGCCAGCAGCCCCCCGGACAGGGCAACTGAAGCTTTCTTT. Its protein product is CASSPPDRATEAFF.

The gene calls are TRBV5-1 and TRBJ2-4; unclear D gene. V dropped 4 bases and J dropped 5 bases, with 13 bases sitting between them. The CDR3 spans 14 residues. Germline V lookup: CDR1 SGHRS, CDR2 YFSETQ. The CDR3 spells CASSPIDFENIQYF. DNA of the CDR3: TGCGCCAGCAGCCCGATCGACTTCGAAAACATTCAGTACTTC.

About this clone: At one of its ends the junction is not consistent with the germline gene, which may arise from a read error. CDR3 nucleotide sequence: TGCGCCAGCAGCCAAGAAGACCAGGACCGAGGCTATGGCCACACCTTC. As protein: CASSQEDQDRGYGHTF. V is TRBV4-3 and J is TRBJ1-2; D remains ambiguous. The CDR3 loop spans 16 amino acids. CDR1 and CDR2 from the germline V gene are LGHNA and YSLEER.

V and J are TRBV5-4 and TRBJ2-3; D remains unclear. The CDR3 contains 15 residues. The V end lost 1 base, the J end lost 0 bases, and 9 bases lay between the germline ends. CDR1 SGHNT and CDR2 YYREEE come from the germline V gene (reference sequence). The DNA of the CDR3 is TGTGCCAGCAGCTTGTTGGCCGCAAGCACAGATACGCAGTATTTT. This codes for CASSLLAASTDTQYF. The full variable domain, its missing parts supplied by reference TRBV5-4 and TRBJ2-3, is ETGVTQSPTHLIKTRGQQVTLRCSSQSGHNTVSWYQQALGQGPQFIFQYYREEENGRGNFPPRFSGLQFPNYSSELNVNALELDDSALYLCASSLLAASTDTQYFGPGTRLTVL.

The J gene is TRBJ1-2, the V gene TRBV7-9; D gene unclear. The germline V gene has CDR1 SEHNR and CDR2 FQNEAQ (reference sequence). Trimming cost V 1 base and J 8 bases, with 11 bases left between them. The CDR3 is 13 residues long. The CDR3 region has the DNA TGTGCCAGCAGCTTAGGGACGGCGAGAGGCTACACCTTC. Its translation: CASSLGTARGYTF.

The chain combines TRBV5-4 with TRBJ2-3; D remains unclear. The germline gives CDR1 SGHNT, CDR2 YYREEE (reference sequence). CDR3 length: 13 residues. Trimming pared 4 bases from V and 4 bases from J, leaving 10 bases between. The CDR3 loop reads CASSGDRADTQYF. The CDR3 region has the DNA TGTGCCAGCAGCGGAGACCGAGCAGATACGCAGTATTTT.

Only a few counts were recorded for this clone. V usage is TRBV30 and J usage is TRBJ1-1; tentatively, D is TRBD1 (5 bases). In germline, CDR1 is GTSNPN, CDR2 SVGIG (reference sequence). This CDR3 is built from 11 residues. Trimming cost V 7 bases and J 4 bases, with 10 bases left between them. The chain's CDR3 is CASTGGTEAFF. CDR3 coding DNA: TGTGCCTCCACTGGGGGCACTGAAGCTTTCTTT.

The chain joins TRBV23-1 to TRBJ2-7, with 10 bases fitting TRBD1. TRBV23-1 is filed as an ORF, its function uncertain. CDR3 length: 17 residues. Trimming removed 4 bases from V and 5 bases from J; junction bases left unmatched: 14. CDR3 in amino acids: CASSPLSPGQGRHEQYF. Written as DNA, the CDR3 is TGCGCCAGCAGTCCCCTGAGTCCGGGACAGGGGAGGCACGAGCAGTACTTC.